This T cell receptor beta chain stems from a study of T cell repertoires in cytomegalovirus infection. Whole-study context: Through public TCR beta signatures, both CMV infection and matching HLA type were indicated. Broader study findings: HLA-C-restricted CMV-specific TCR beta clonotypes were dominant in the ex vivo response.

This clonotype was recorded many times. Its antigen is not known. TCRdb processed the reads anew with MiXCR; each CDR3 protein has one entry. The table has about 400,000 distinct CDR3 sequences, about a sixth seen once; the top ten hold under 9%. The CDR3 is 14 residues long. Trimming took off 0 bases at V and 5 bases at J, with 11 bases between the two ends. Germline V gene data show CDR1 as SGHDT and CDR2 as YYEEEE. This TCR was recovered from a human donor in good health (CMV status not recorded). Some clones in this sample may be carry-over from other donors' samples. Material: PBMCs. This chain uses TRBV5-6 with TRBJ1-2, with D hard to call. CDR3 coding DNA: TGTGCCAGCAGCTTGGGCGGCATGGAATATGGCTACACCTTC. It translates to CASSLGGMEYGYTF.